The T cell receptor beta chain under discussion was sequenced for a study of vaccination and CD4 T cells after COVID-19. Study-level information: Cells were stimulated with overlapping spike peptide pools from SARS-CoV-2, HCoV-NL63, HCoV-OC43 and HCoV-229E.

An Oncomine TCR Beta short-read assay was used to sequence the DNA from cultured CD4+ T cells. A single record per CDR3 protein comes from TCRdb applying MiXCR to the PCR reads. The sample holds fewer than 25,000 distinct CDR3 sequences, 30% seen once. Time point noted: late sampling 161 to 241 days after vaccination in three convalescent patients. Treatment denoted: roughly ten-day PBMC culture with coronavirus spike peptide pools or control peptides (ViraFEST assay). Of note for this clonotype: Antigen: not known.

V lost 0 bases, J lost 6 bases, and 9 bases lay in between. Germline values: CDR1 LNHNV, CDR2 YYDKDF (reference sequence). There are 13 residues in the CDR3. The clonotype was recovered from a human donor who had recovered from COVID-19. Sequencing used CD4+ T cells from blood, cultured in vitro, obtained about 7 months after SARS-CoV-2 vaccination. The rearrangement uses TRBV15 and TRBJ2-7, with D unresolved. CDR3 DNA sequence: TGTGCCACCAGCAGAGAACTTAGGTTCGAGCAGTACTTC. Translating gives CATSRELRFEQYF. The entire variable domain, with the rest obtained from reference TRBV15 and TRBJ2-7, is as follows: DAMVIQNPRYQVTQFGKPVTLSCSQTLNHNVMYWYQQKSSQAPKLLFHYYDKDFNNEADTPDNFQSRRPNTSFCFLDIRSPGLGDTAMYLCATSRELRFEQYFGPGTRLTVT.